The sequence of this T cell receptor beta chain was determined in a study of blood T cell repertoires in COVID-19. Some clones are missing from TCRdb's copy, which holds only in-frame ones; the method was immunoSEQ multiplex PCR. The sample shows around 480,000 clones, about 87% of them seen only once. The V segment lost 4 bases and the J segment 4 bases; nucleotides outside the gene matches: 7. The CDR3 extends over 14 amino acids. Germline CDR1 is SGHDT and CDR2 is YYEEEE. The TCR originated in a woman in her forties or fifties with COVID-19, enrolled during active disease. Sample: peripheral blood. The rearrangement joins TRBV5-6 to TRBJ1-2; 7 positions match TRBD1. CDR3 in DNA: TGTGCCAGCAGCCCATCGGGACAGATCTATGGCTACACCTTC. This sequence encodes CASSPSGQIYGYTF. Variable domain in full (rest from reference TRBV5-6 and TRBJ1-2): DAGVTQSPTHLIKTRGQQVTLRCSPKSGHDTVSWYQQALGQGPQFIFQYYEEEERQRGNFPDRFSGHQFPNYSSELNVNALLLGDSALYLCASSPSGQIYGYTFGSGTRLTVV.